Below, 8 T cell receptor beta chains from the same sample are listed, as sequenced in a study of T cells expressing NK-cell markers. TCRdb re-called the 5' RACE reads and catalogs CDR3 proteins one per entry, DNA excluded. This sample's table has 200,000 to 300,000 distinct CDR3 sequences. Sequencing input: blood T cells: a sorted CD56 or NKG2C T cell subset, CD4+ or CD8+ T cells, or bulk PBMC T cells (not recorded which). All receptors derive from a man aged 18 to 29 in good health.

The V gene is TRBV21-1, the J gene TRBJ2-7. TRBV21-1 is described as a pseudogene. The CDR3 is made up of 12 amino acids. The CDR3 spells CASSKNSYEQYF.

The V gene is TRBV20-1, the J gene TRBJ2-1; the TCRdb call, TRBD2, lacks DNA for checking. Germline V gene sequence: CDR1 DFQATT, CDR2 SNEGSKA (reference sequence). CDR3 size: 17 residues. CDR3 sequence reads: CSARDYFLAGAHNEQFF.

The chain couples TRBV12-3 or TRBV12-4 to TRBJ1-3. The CDR3 consists of 15 residues. CDR3 sequence: CASILGLVSGNTIYF.

The chain is built from TRBV9 and TRBJ2-6; TCRdb proposes TRBD1, but this gene call is untestable without DNA. CDR1 is SGDLS, CDR2 YYNGEE, per germline. The CDR3 spans 15 residues. The CDR3 is CASSSRDRRANVLTF.

The chain combines TRBV12-5 with TRBJ2-1; the D call of TRBD2 rests on TCRdb alone, since no DNA is present to check it. The CDR3 loop spans 17 amino acids. Germline-derived CDR1 and CDR2 are LGHNT and FRNRAP. CDR3 residues: CASGLSGGLAGYNEQFF.

The CDR3: CASSLPGTGGQETQYF. The chain uses TRBV5-5 and TRBJ2-5; TCRdb names TRBD1, which stays unverified in the absence of DNA. CDR3 length: 16 amino acids. From germline, CDR1 is SGHKS and CDR2 YYEKEE (reference sequence).

This chain connects TRBV12-3 or TRBV12-4 to TRBJ1-1; TCRdb names TRBD1, which stays unverified in the absence of DNA. The CDR3 covers 11 residues. The CDR3 here is CASSDGGSAFF.

The CDR3: CASSALLTFQATYEQYF. This rearrangement joins TRBV5-5 to TRBJ2-7. Per the germline V gene, CDR1 is SGHKS and CDR2 is YYEKEE (reference sequence). CDR3 size: 17 residues.